This T cell receptor beta chain originates from a study of blood T cell repertoires in COVID-19. About the study: The study drew acute and convalescent COVID-19 samples from the United States, Italy and Spain. In each case, the material was cDNA or gDNA derived from T cells, B-cell-depleted T cells, or PBMCs.

The germline V gene encodes CDR1 LNHDA and CDR2 SQIVND (reference sequence). The CDR3 sequence is 13 residues long. V was clipped by 5 bases and J by 3 bases, with 8 bases between them. Here immunoSEQ multiplex PCR was the method, and the copy in TCRdb shows in-frame clones only, minus some. The sample records about 270,000 clones, around 84% being singletons. Material: PBMCs or T cells enriched from blood (not recorded which). The chain employs TRBV19 and TRBJ2-1; D might be TRBD2 (5 bases). The sequence derives from a young man who had recovered from COVID-19. CDR3 coding DNA: TGTGCCAGTAGTGCGGGTAGCTACAATGAGCAGTTCTTC. The encoded protein is CASSAGSYNEQFF.